This TCR beta chain was observed in a study of shared T cell receptors in the human thymus. The CDR3 is made up of 18 amino acids. The V gene's germline CDR1 is SQVTM and CDR2 ANQGSEA. The trim removed 3 bases at V and 9 bases at J, leaving 24 bases unmatched. The protocol was immunoSEQ multiplex PCR, while the TCRdb copy is restricted to in-frame clones and leaves out a portion. This sample yields about 660,000 clones, of which more than 75% are seen a single time; about 0.01% belongs to the top ten. These records were also assigned to another study, of human thymus T cells. That paper states: Healthy Finnish infants having corrective surgery for congenital heart defects served as donors. From resections taken during corrective heart surgery, the thymus tissue was obtained. V and J genes seemed to be used with bias in thymic and blood repertoires. Overlap was high between thymic repertoires from unrelated individuals, as reported in related research.

The sequence derives from a boy younger than two with a congenital heart defect. The sequenced sample was thymocytes. The rearrangement joins TRBV29-1 to TRBJ2-3; 7 positions match TRBD1. The CDR3: CSVERDIRQGRWEITQYF. In DNA form, the CDR3 reads TGCAGCGTTGAGAGGGACATCCGACAGGGCCGCTGGGAGATAACGCAGTATTTT.